These 26 T cell receptor beta chains share one sample of origin, sequenced in a study of blood T cell repertoires in COVID-19. Here immunoSEQ multiplex PCR was the method, and the copy in TCRdb shows in-frame clones only, minus some. The data contain some 190,000 clones, 75% to 90% of them singletons. The sequenced sample consisted of peripheral blood. The receptors stem from a man aged 55-75 years with acute or convalescent COVID-19.

In this sample, this clone turned up once. This chain joins TRBV23-1 and TRBJ2-5; D may be TRBD1 (6 bases). TRBV23-1 belongs to the ORF category, with a function that is uncertain. The V end was cut by 0 bases, the J end by 9 bases, with 8 bases between. This CDR3 has 12 amino acids. The CDR3 DNA reads TGCGCCAGCAGTCAATCTGAGGGGGCCCAGTACTTC. This sequence encodes CASSQSEGAQYF.

The rearrangement uses TRBV24-1 and TRBJ2-1, with D possibly matching TRBD2 (5 bases). Trimming took 4 bases from V and 2 from J, leaving 8 bases between them. Germline V gene sequence: CDR1 KGHDR, CDR2 SFDVKD. The CDR3 runs 14 residues. The CDR3 region is CATSDGGTYNEQFF. CDR3 in DNA: TGTGCCACCAGTGACGGAGGCACCTACAATGAGCAGTTCTTC.

V and J are TRBV15 and TRBJ2-5; D uncertain. The length of the CDR3 is 14 residues. Germline values: CDR1 LNHNV, CDR2 YYDKDF (reference sequence). V was cut by 0 bases and J by 1 base, with 6 bases left in between. The CDR3 nucleotides are TGTGCCACCAGCAGAGATACAGTCCAAGAGACCCAGTACTTC. Amino acids: CATSRDTVQETQYF.

The J gene is TRBJ2-3, the V gene TRBV29-1; the D is unclear. The ends were cut back, 4 bases at V and 5 bases at J, with 7 bases in the middle. The germline V gene has CDR1 SQVTM and CDR2 ANQGSEA. This CDR3 region has 11 residues. The CDR3 DNA follows: TGCAGCGTTGGGGCGAGAGATACGCAGTATTTT. It is translated as CSVGARDTQYF.

The chain employs TRBV9 and TRBJ1-2; D is possibly TRBD1 (5 bases). Trimming took 0 bases from V and 3 from J, leaving 12 bases between them. CDR3 length equals 15 residues. CDR1 is SGDLS and CDR2 is YYNGEE in the germline V gene. The CDR3 protein is CASSVGMGRDYGYTF. CDR3 coding DNA: TGTGCCAGCAGCGTAGGGATGGGGCGCGACTATGGCTACACCTTC.

The chain couples TRBV5-8 to TRBJ1-5; 7 bases are shared with TRBD1. The CDR3 sequence is 15 residues long. From germline, CDR1 is SGHTS and CDR2 YDEGEE. With V trimmed by 3 bases and J by 0 bases, 3 bases remained unmatched. In DNA, the CDR3 is TGTGCCAGCAGCTGGGGACAGCATAGCAATCAGCCCCAGCATTTT. This gives the protein CASSWGQHSNQPQHF.

The rearrangement links TRBV7-3 to TRBJ2-1; 12 bases are a match to TRBD2. The junction had 12 bases not matched to a gene; V was cut back by 5 bases and J by 7 bases. Germline loops: CDR1 SGHTA, CDR2 FQGTGA. The CDR3 contains 17 residues. The CDR3 bases are TGTGCCAGCAGCGGCGGGGGTTCCGGGACTAGCGGGAATGAGCAGTTCTTC. It specifies CASSGGGSGTSGNEQFF.

This clone has only one observation. The chain combines TRBV5-1 with TRBJ2-1; 7 bases map to TRBD1. CDR3 size: 15 residues. The germline V gene encodes CDR1 SGHRS and CDR2 YFSETQ. The V gene end was trimmed by 4 bases and the J gene end by 5 bases; junction bases not matched to a gene: 9. In DNA form, the CDR3 reads TGCGCCAGCAGCCCCCAAGGGACAGAAAACAATGAGCAGTTCTTC. It is translated as CASSPQGTENNEQFF.

The gene calls are TRBV19 and TRBJ1-2, with D possibly TRBD1 on 5 matching bases. From germline, CDR1 is LNHDA and CDR2 SQIVND (reference sequence). Trimming shortened V by 5 bases and J by 3 bases, and 13 bases separated the two germline ends. The CDR3 spans 14 residues. The CDR3 loop is CASSSQETDYGYTF. CDR3 bases: TGTGCCAGTAGTTCACAGGAAACGGACTATGGCTACACCTTC.

The chain is built from TRBV4-1 and TRBJ2-4, with 14 bases identical to TRBD2. V lost 2 bases to trimming and J lost 7 bases; unmatched junction nucleotides: 10. The CDR3 is 18 amino acids. CDR1 is MGHRA and CDR2 is YSYEKL in the germline V gene. CDR3 loop: CASSQIMGLAGAPNIQYF. The CDR3 DNA sequence: TGCGCCAGCAGCCAAATAATGGGACTAGCGGGAGCACCGAACATTCAGTACTTC.

The rearrangement joins TRBV5-1 to TRBJ2-5; 8 bases are shared with TRBD1. The CDR3 contains 16 residues. Germline CDR1 and CDR2: SGHRS and YFSETQ. The trim removed 4 bases at V and 3 bases at J, leaving 11 bases unmatched. CDR3 sequence (DNA): TGCGCCAGCAGCCTCCAGACAGGGGCAGTTAAAGAGACCCAGTACTTC. Protein sequence: CASSLQTGAVKETQYF.

This chain joins TRBV2 and TRBJ1-2; tentative D call: TRBD1 (6 bases). V was shortened by 4 bases and J by 10 bases, with 10 bases between the two germline ends. The germline V gene encodes CDR1 SNHLY and CDR2 FYNNEI. CDR3 length: 11 residues. DNA of the CDR3: TGTGCCAGCAGTGTCCAGGGGATCTACACCTTC. Encoded protein: CASSVQGIYTF.

The J gene is TRBJ2-5, the V gene TRBV9; maybe TRBD2 (6 bases). This CDR3 region has 13 residues. Trimming removed 6 bases from V and 5 bases from J, with 14 bases in between. Per the germline V gene, CDR1 is SGDLS and CDR2 is YYNGEE. The CDR3: CASMSGSVETQYF. CDR3 sequence (DNA): TGTGCCAGCATGTCCGGGAGTGTGGAGACCCAGTACTTC. The complete variable domain, with remaining parts taken from reference TRBV9 and TRBJ2-5, reads DSGVTQTPKHLITATGQRVTLRCSPRSGDLSVYWYQQSLDQGLQFLIQYYNGEERAKGNILERFSAQQFPDLHSELNLSSLELGDSALYFCASMSGSVETQYFGPGTRLLVL.

The chain joins TRBV6-2 or TRBV6-3 to TRBJ1-2, with a weak D call TRBD1 (6 bases). V gave up 4 bases and J gave up 6 bases, with 12 bases separating them. The germline V gene encodes CDR1 MNHEY and CDR2 SVGEGT. This CDR3 region has 13 residues. CDR3 loop: CASSLLRTDGYTF. The CDR3 region has the DNA TGTGCCAGCAGTTTATTGCGGACAGATGGCTACACCTTC.

This clone was detected only once. This chain uses TRBV28 with TRBJ1-1; no clear D. The V end was cut by 8 bases, the J end by 3 bases, with 13 bases between. This CDR3 contains 13 residues. The germline CDR1 and CDR2 sequences are MDHEN and SYDVKM. This CDR3 is CASRGQVDTEAFF. The CDR3 nucleotides are TGTGCCAGCCGAGGGCAGGTGGACACTGAAGCTTTCTTT. Combining the CDR3 with reference TRBV28 and TRBJ1-1 gives the whole variable domain DVKVTQSSRYLVKRTGEKVFLECVQDMDHENMFWYRQDPGLGLRLIYFSYDVKMKEKGDIPEGYSVSREKKERFSLILESASTNQTSMYLCASRGQVDTEAFFGQGTRLTVV.

The CDR3 loop reads CASSRPFVGRAADTQYF. CDR3 bases: TGTGCCAGCAGCCGCCCCTTTGTCGGGAGGGCCGCAGATACGCAGTATTTT. This sequence joins TRBV4-2 and TRBJ2-3; 8 bases agree with TRBD2. CDR1 and CDR2 (germline): LGHNA, YNFKEQ. The CDR3 covers 17 residues. V gave up 4 bases and J gave up 4 bases; unmatched junction bases: 13.

The V call is TRBV6-5, the J call TRBJ2-2; D is ambiguous. Trimming pared 4 bases from V and 6 bases from J, leaving 12 bases between. CDR3 length: 14 amino acids. Germline CDR1 MNHEY, CDR2 SVGAGI. The CDR3 nucleotides are TGTGCCAGCAGTTCGCGAGATGTGGCCGGGGAGCTGTTTTTT. This sequence encodes CASSSRDVAGELFF.

The chain links TRBV19 to TRBJ1-1; no firm D call. V shed 1 base and J shed 1 base, with 10 bases lying between them. The CDR3 loop spans 15 amino acids. Per germline, CDR1 LNHDA and CDR2 SQIVND (reference sequence). CDR3 coding DNA: TGTGCCAGTAGTATAGGATGGGCCCCGAACACTGAAGCTTTCTTT. Protein sequence: CASSIGWAPNTEAFF.

The chain couples TRBV4-3 to TRBJ2-7; 9 bases are shared with TRBD2. With V trimmed by 0 bases and J by 3 bases, 6 bases remained unmatched. Germline V CDR1 and CDR2: LGHNA, YSLEER. This CDR3 has 16 residues. The CDR3 region is CASSQEITSGFYEQYF. CDR3 nucleotides: TGCGCCAGCAGCCAAGAAATAACTAGCGGGTTCTACGAGCAGTACTTC.

V usage is TRBV27 and J usage is TRBJ2-1; D gene unclear. The ends were cut back, 7 bases at V and 0 bases at J, with 13 bases in the middle. CDR1 MNHEY and CDR2 SMNVEV come from the germline V gene (reference sequence). This CDR3 is 15 amino acids long. Here the CDR3 DNA reads TGTGCCAGCACTTCCGGGTTTCACTCCTACAATGAGCAGTTCTTC. It yields the protein CASTSGFHSYNEQFF.

The chain is built from TRBV4-3 and TRBJ1-3; D uncertain. Trimming removed 1 base from V and 0 bases from J, with 10 bases in between. The CDR3 totals 16 residues. From germline, CDR1 is LGHNA and CDR2 YSLEER. Written as DNA, the CDR3 is TGCGCCAGCAGCCAAGTAGTCACTAGCTCTGGAAACACCATATATTTT. It yields the protein CASSQVVTSSGNTIYF.

This clone showed up just once. The chain carries TRBV7-6 and TRBJ2-1; 7 bases match TRBD2. Germline values: CDR1 SGHVS, CDR2 FNYEAQ. The CDR3 has 17 amino acids. The J segment lost 9 bases and the V segment lost 1 base, leaving 15 bases of the junction unmatched. In nucleotides, the CDR3 is TGTGCCAGCAGCTTAGTAGCCGGCGGACTAGGTCCCGCTGAGCAGTTCTTC. Translated, it gives CASSLVAGGLGPAEQFF.

This chain links TRBV6-2 or TRBV6-3 with TRBJ2-1; 8 bases are a match to TRBD2. The CDR3 totals 15 residues. CDR1 and CDR2 from the germline V gene are MNHEY and SVGEGT. Trimming removed 0 bases from V and 7 bases from J; junction bases left unmatched: 5. CDR3 in DNA: TGTGCCAGCAGTTACTCTAGTGGCGGGGGGAATGAGCAGTTCTTC. Translating gives CASSYSSGGGNEQFF.

The J gene is TRBJ2-5, the V gene TRBV30; 12 nucleotides match TRBD2. This CDR3 spans 16 amino acids. The J segment lost 1 base and the V segment lost 0 bases, leaving 3 bases of the junction unmatched. In germline, CDR1 is GTSNPN, CDR2 SVGIG (reference sequence). The CDR3 reads CAWSVRGLAGQETQYF. The CDR3, as DNA: TGTGCCTGGAGTGTACGGGGACTAGCGGGCCAAGAGACCCAGTACTTC.

The V gene is TRBV11-2, the J gene TRBJ2-3, with 11 bases that match TRBD2. J gave up 4 bases and V 5 bases, and 8 bases lay outside the gene matches. The CDR3 extends over 16 amino acids. The germline V gene has CDR1 SGHAT and CDR2 FQNNGV. The CDR3 sequence is CASSVLAGATPDTQYF. CDR3 DNA: TGTGCCAGCAGCGTACTAGCGGGAGCCACGCCAGATACGCAGTATTTT.

This rearrangement joins TRBV6-1 to TRBJ2-3, with 9 bases lining up with TRBD2. This CDR3 is built from 15 residues. Germline assignment: CDR1 MNHNS and CDR2 SASEGT. V was clipped by 3 bases and J by 2 bases; unmatched bases: 3. The CDR3 sequence: CASSERGGITDTQYF. The CDR3 DNA is TGTGCCAGCAGTGAGCGGGGGGGTATCACAGATACGCAGTATTTT.